Each of the 30 T cell receptor beta chains below was sequenced from the same sample in a study of tumor and adjacent non-tumor tissue in lung cancer. This sample's RNA came from whole unsorted tissue. The library came from three nested PCR rounds adapted from ARM-PCR protocols. One entry per CDR3 protein, called by TCRdb with MiXCR from the multiplex PCR reads. The table lists roughly 81,000 distinct CDR3 sequences, around 59% of them singletons. The specimen was lung tumor tissue. Receptor source: a man in his 70s with non-small cell lung cancer.

Comments on this clonotype: Sequence at one end of the junction differs from germline and may be a read error. The chain has TRBV11-2 and TRBJ2-7; TRBD1 might be the D (5 bases). The CDR3 consists of 13 residues. Per germline, CDR1 SGHAT and CDR2 FQNNGV. The CDR3 sequence: CASRLAPGYEQYF. The CDR3 DNA sequence: TGTGCCAGCAGATTAGCTCCAGGGTACGAGCAGTATTTC. Variable domain in full (rest from reference TRBV11-2 and TRBJ2-7): EAGVAQSPRYKIIEKRQSVAFWCNPISGHATLYWYQQILGQGPKLLIQFQNNGVVDDSQLPKDRFSAERLKGVDSTLKIQPAKLEDSAVYLCASRLAPGYEQYFGPGTRLTVT.

As for this clonotype: This may be a read error, as it is one base from a much larger clone. This chain joins TRBV28 and TRBJ2-1; TRBD2 matches 10 bases. The CDR3 length is 17 residues. Unmatched junction bases numbered 16, after V lost 6 bases and J lost 8 bases. Germline V gene lookup returns CDR1 MDHEN and CDR2 SYDVKM. CDR3 bases: TGTGCCAGCAGATTGCCGGGACCAGCGGGAGGGCCCGATGAGCAGTTCTTC. Translated: CASRLPGPAGGPDEQFF.

This chain connects TRBV11-2 to TRBJ2-7; either TRBD1 or TRBD2 may fit D (6 bases each). The V end was cut by 5 bases, the J end by 3 bases, with 26 bases between. The germline gives CDR1 SGHAT, CDR2 FQNNGV. The CDR3 is 18 amino acids. The CDR3 reads CASSPCGQGTLGNYEQYF. For the CDR3, the DNA is TGTGCCAGCAGCCCGTGCGGGCAGGGGACTCTGGGGAACTACGAGCAGTACTTC.

In regard to this clonotype: The junction differs from germline at one of its ends, possibly a read error. The chain couples TRBV29-1 to TRBJ2-7; D is unresolved. The CDR3 has 11 residues. The germline CDR1 and CDR2 sequences are SQVTM and ANQGSEA. The CDR3 DNA sequence: TGCAACGTTGGTAGGTTTGGGGAGCAGTACTTC. It is translated as CNVGRFGEQYF.

This clonotype showed up many times. The chain employs TRBV6-5 and TRBJ2-7; D might be TRBD1 (6 bases). The CDR3 is made up of 15 amino acids. The germline V gene has CDR1 MNHEY and CDR2 SVGAGI. The V gene lost 7 bases and the J gene lost 4 bases, with 20 bases spanning the gap. The CDR3 nucleotides are TGTGCCAGCAAACCGACCTTGATAGGGGGTTACGAGCAGTACTTC. This encodes CASKPTLIGGYEQYF.

With regard to this clonotype: One end of the junction fails to match germline, which may point to a read error. This chain joins TRBV29-1 and TRBJ2-1; weak D call: TRBD2 (6 bases). Germline V gives CDR1 SQVTM, CDR2 ANQGSEA. CDR3 length: 12 residues. CDR3 nucleotides: TGCAGGGCGCCGGGACTGAACAATGATCAGTTCTTC. Translating it yields CRAPGLNNDQFF.

As regards this clonotype: The junction shows a germline mismatch at one end, possibly a read error. CDR3 residues: CDSSPQRQIYEQYF. The CDR3 nucleotides read TGTGACAGCAGTCCTCAGAGACAGATCTACGAGCAGTACTTC. The chain recombines TRBV6-2 or TRBV6-3 with TRBJ2-7, with D maybe TRBD1 (5 bases). The CDR3 consists of 14 residues. The germline V gene has CDR1 MNHEY and CDR2 SVGEGT.

About this clonotype itself: Because the CDR3 is missing its conserved closing phenylalanine or tryptophan, this is likely a read error. This sequence joins TRBV6-2 or TRBV6-3 and TRBJ1-5; 7 bases are a match to TRBD1. TRBJ2-3 matches the DNA end more closely, so the J call is doubtful. The CDR3 spans 15 residues. The germline CDR1 and CDR2 sequences are MNHEY and SVGEGT. CDR3 in amino acids: CASSADRVCNQPQYL. CDR3 sequence (DNA): TGTGCCAGCAGCGCCGACAGGGTGTGCAATCAGCCCCAGTATTTG.

As to this clonotype: The CDR3 does not close with the conserved phenylalanine or tryptophan, likely indicating a read error. This rearrangement joins TRBV20-1 to TRBJ1-2; possible D gene TRBD1, 5 bases. Germline-derived CDR1 and CDR2 are DFQATT and SNEGSKA (reference sequence). This CDR3 comprises 11 residues. Here the CDR3 reads CRAPGPYGYTI. DNA for the CDR3: TGCAGAGCGCCGGGGCCTTATGGCTACACCATC.

This clonotype showed up just once. The chain combines TRBV4-1 with TRBJ2-1, with D possibly being TRBD1 (6 bases). The CDR3 consists of 16 residues. CDR1 and CDR2 (germline): MGHRA, YSYEKL. Trimming took off 6 bases at V and 8 bases at J, with 23 bases between the two ends. CDR3 region: CASSLVPPAPGDEQFF. Written as DNA, the CDR3 is TGCGCCAGCAGTCTCGTCCCCCCAGCGCCAGGGGATGAGCAGTTCTTC.

As concerns this clonotype: A read error is possible here, since a much larger clone lies one base away. The gene calls are TRBV5-4 and TRBJ2-5; the match to TRBD2 covers 7 bases. The V gene end was trimmed by 1 base and the J gene end by 3 bases; junction bases not matched to a gene: 6. CDR3 size: 15 residues. Germline CDR1 and CDR2: SGHNT and YYREEE (reference sequence). CDR3 region: CASSLTGGGKETQYF. CDR3 nucleotide sequence: TGTGCCAGCAGCTTGACCGGGGGAGGGAAAGAGACCCAGTACTTC. Combining the CDR3 with reference TRBV5-4 and TRBJ2-5 gives the whole variable domain ETGVTQSPTHLIKTRGQQVTLRCSSQSGHNTVSWYQQALGQGPQFIFQYYREEENGRGNFPPRFSGLQFPNYSSELNVNALELDDSALYLCASSLTGGGKETQYFGPGTRLLVL.

Note on this clonotype: The junction differs from germline at one of its ends, possibly a read error. This chain connects TRBV6-6 to TRBJ1-5; D call uncertain. The germline gives CDR1 MNHNY, CDR2 SVGAGI (reference sequence). This CDR3 spans 14 amino acids. Here the CDR3 DNA reads TGTGCTAGCAGTACCTGGGGAAGCAAACAGCCCCAGCATTTT. It yields the protein CASSTWGSKQPQHF.

This clonotype was observed at least ten times. The chain couples TRBV5-6 to TRBJ2-3; possibly TRBD1 for D (7 bases). Germline-derived CDR1 and CDR2 are SGHDT and YYEEEE. This CDR3 is 16 amino acids long. Trimming removed 2 bases from V and 0 bases from J, with 13 bases in between. The CDR3 reads CASSFRGSGSTDTQYF. CDR3 coding DNA: TGTGCCAGCAGCTTCAGGGGGAGCGGGAGCACAGATACGCAGTATTTT.

This clonotype was observed a single time. A much larger clone is a single base away; this may be a read error. The chain combines TRBV6-5 with TRBJ2-2; no clear D gene. Germline values: CDR1 MNHEY, CDR2 SVGAGI. V lost 7 bases and J lost 6, with 12 bases in between. The CDR3 consists of 13 residues. The DNA for the CDR3 is TGTGCCAGCATCAAAGGTCACCCCGGGGAGCTGTTTTTT. It translates to CASIKGHPGELFF.

The gene calls are TRBV6-5 and TRBJ2-2; D uncertain. This CDR3 comprises 14 residues. Germline V gene sequence: CDR1 MNHEY, CDR2 SVGAGI. V lost 11 bases and J 4 bases, leaving 17 bases between the germline ends. The CDR3 protein is CAARRDIGTGELFF. CDR3 sequence (DNA): TGTGCCGCACGCCGAGACATCGGCACCGGGGAGCTGTTTTTT.

With regard to this clonotype: This clone may be a read error of a much larger clone one base away. CDR3 in amino acids: CVSTLDRADNEQFF. The CDR3 DNA sequence: TGTGTCAGCACCTTGGACAGGGCTGACAATGAGCAGTTCTTC. The chain links TRBV28 to TRBJ2-1, with TRBD1 matching 8 bases. The CDR3 has 14 residues. In germline, CDR1 is MDHEN, CDR2 SYDVKM.

There are a few counts of this clonotype. A much more abundant neighbour one base away suggests this may be a read error. The genes are TRBV5-4 and TRBJ2-3; 11 bases map to TRBD2. Germline V lookup: CDR1 SGHNT, CDR2 YYREEE (reference sequence). V was clipped by 4 bases and J by 8 bases; unmatched bases: 12. CDR3 size: 16 residues. CDR3 protein: CASSRPLAGGAGTQYF. The CDR3 DNA is TGTGCCAGCAGCCGACCTCTAGCGGGGGGTGCAGGTACGCAGTATTTT. Drawing the rest from reference TRBV5-4 and TRBJ2-3, the complete variable domain is ETGVTQSPTHLIKTRGQQVTLRCSSQSGHNTVSWYQQALGQGPQFIFQYYREEENGRGNFPPRFSGLQFPNYSSELNVNALELDDSALYLCASSRPLAGGAGTQYFGPGTRLTVL.

About this clonotype: Because the CDR3 is missing its conserved closing phenylalanine or tryptophan, this is likely a read error. It is unclear where the CDR3 begins or ends on the DNA, so no DNA is shown, and the CDR3 is as TCRdb lists it. This rearrangement joins TRBV6-5 to TRBJ2-5. The CDR3 is 13 residues long, counting both termini. The germline CDR1 and CDR2 sequences are MNHEY and SVGAGI. CDR3 in amino acids: CTSSYGVTGTLYL.

With respect to this clonotype: A much more abundant neighbour one base away suggests this may be a read error. The rearrangement links TRBV20-1 to TRBJ2-4, with no clear D. The germline CDR1 and CDR2 sequences are DFQATT and SNEGSKA (reference sequence). The V end was cut by 7 bases, the J end by 1 base, with 14 bases between. The CDR3 is 14 residues long. The DNA for the CDR3 is TGCAGTGGAACGACCGCCGTTGCCAAAAACATTCAGTACTTC. Its protein product is CSGTTAVAKNIQYF.

The genes are TRBV7-8 and TRBJ2-7, with D perhaps TRBD2 (5 bases). The CDR3 has 13 amino acids. The germline V and J ends were trimmed by 8 bases and 1 base, with 12 bases remaining between them. Germline V lookup: CDR1 SGHVS, CDR2 FQNEAQ. Here the CDR3 reads CASHWAGSYEQYF. CDR3 bases: TGTGCCAGCCATTGGGCGGGTTCCTACGAGCAGTACTTC.

Notes on this clonotype: A much larger clonotype is one base distant, so this may be a read error. The chain recombines TRBV20-1 with TRBJ2-1; TRBD2 is a possible D gene (6 bases). The CDR3 spans 13 residues. Per germline, CDR1 DFQATT and CDR2 SNEGSKA (reference sequence). The CDR3, as DNA: TGCAGTGCGAGAGGGGCGGGGATGAATGAGCAGTTCTTC. Translated: CSARGAGMNEQFF.

The chain's CDR3 is CESSLGDNQPQHF. CDR3 DNA sequence: TGTGAAAGCAGCCTGGGGGATAATCAGCCCCAGCATTTT. The chain employs TRBV11-2 and TRBJ1-5; TRBD1 is a possible D gene (5 bases). The germline V gene has CDR1 SGHAT and CDR2 FQNNGV. The CDR3 totals 13 residues. Supplemented by reference TRBV11-2 and TRBJ1-5, the full variable domain reads EAGVAQSPRYKIIEKRQSVAFWCNPISGHATLYWYQQILGQGPKLLIQFQNNGVVDDSQLPKDRFSAERLKGVDSTLKIQPAKLEDSAVYLCESSLGDNQPQHFGDGTRLSIL.

The gene calls are TRBV7-6 and TRBJ2-7; D is perhaps TRBD2 (7 bases). Deletions cut 5 bases from V and 5 bases from J, with 16 bases between. CDR1 and CDR2 from the germline V gene are SGHVS and FNYEAQ. CDR3 length: 14 residues. The CDR3 coding sequence is TGTGCCAGCAGCACTCCAGGGGAGGGCGACGAGCAGTACTTC. This encodes CASSTPGEGDEQYF.

This clonotype was observed a few times. This clone may be a read error of a much larger clone one base away. The chain couples TRBV13 to TRBJ2-1; a weak D match, TRBD1 (8 bases). The CDR3 is made up of 16 amino acids. Germline V gene data show CDR1 as PRHDT and CDR2 as FYEKMQ (reference sequence). V lost 6 bases and J 6 bases, leaving 21 bases between the germline ends. CDR3 loop: CASSHLTSRGLNEQFF. The CDR3 DNA reads as TGTGCCAGCAGTCATCTGACTAGCAGGGGGCTCAATGAGCAGTTCTTC. Combining the CDR3 with reference TRBV13 and TRBJ2-1 gives the whole variable domain AAGVIQSPRHLIKEKRETATLKCYPIPRHDTVYWYQQGPGQDPQFLISFYEKMQSDKGSIPDRFSAQQFSDYHSELNMSSLELGDSALYFCASSHLTSRGLNEQFFGPGTRLTVL.

Worth noting for this clonotype: The junction does not match germline at one end; this may be a read error. The chain is built from TRBV4-2 and TRBJ2-5; TRBD2 aligns across 8 bases. The germline gives CDR1 LGHNA, CDR2 YNFKEQ. The CDR3 covers 14 residues. CDR3 loop: CVSSRGTRRETQYF. CDR3 nucleotides: TGTGTCAGCAGTCGCGGGACTAGACGGGAGACCCAATACTTC.

With regard to this clonotype: The junction and the germline gene differ at one end; a read error may be behind it. The chain has TRBV27 and TRBJ2-1; 12 nucleotides agree with TRBD2. The germline V gene has CDR1 MNHEY and CDR2 SMNVEV (reference sequence). The CDR3 covers 14 residues. The CDR3 spells CASCFLAGGNEQFF. CDR3 in DNA: TGTGCCAGCTGTTTCCTAGCGGGGGGGAATGAGCAGTTCTTC.

On this clonotype: The CDR3 does not end in the conserved phenylalanine or tryptophan, so this is likely a read error. V is TRBV11-3 and J is TRBJ2-7, with D tentatively TRBD2 (6 bases). With 6 bases removed from V and 7 bases from J, the gap between germline ends came to 16 bases. Germline V gene sequence: CDR1 SGHNT, CDR2 YENEEA. The CDR3 runs to 13 residues. CDR3 loop: CASSLEGRSEQYY. CDR3 nucleotide sequence: TGTGCCAGCAGTTTGGAGGGCCGGTCGGAGCAGTACTAC.

This clonotype was seen many times. The J gene is TRBJ2-3, the V gene TRBV20-1; D call uncertain. The CDR3 is 12 amino acids. Trimming pared 2 bases from V and 2 bases from J, leaving 5 bases between. CDR1 and CDR2 from the germline V gene are DFQATT and SNEGSKA (reference sequence). The CDR3 loop reads CSARKSTDTQYF. CDR3 DNA: TGCAGTGCTAGAAAATCCACAGATACGCAGTATTTT.

This clonotype was detected only once. The J gene is TRBJ1-5, the V gene TRBV2, with TRBD1 identical over 8 bases. This CDR3 region has 12 residues. Trimming cost V 5 bases and J 10 bases; bases outside gene matches: 4. Germline V gene data show CDR1 as SNHLY and CDR2 as FYNNEI. As DNA, the CDR3 is TGTGCCAGCAGTAAGGACAGGGATCCCCAGCATTTT. This encodes CASSKDRDPQHF.

A word on this clonotype: A clone one base away is much larger, so this may be a read error. Lacking the conserved final phenylalanine or tryptophan, this CDR3 likely reflects a read error. The chain carries TRBV12-3 or TRBV12-4 and TRBJ2-7; a weak D match, TRBD2 (5 bases). V gave up 1 base and J gave up 2 bases, with 6 bases separating them. This CDR3 has 13 amino acids. CDR3: CASSLERTYEQYL. CDR3 in DNA: TGTGCCAGCAGTTTAGAGCGGACCTACGAGCAGTACTTA.